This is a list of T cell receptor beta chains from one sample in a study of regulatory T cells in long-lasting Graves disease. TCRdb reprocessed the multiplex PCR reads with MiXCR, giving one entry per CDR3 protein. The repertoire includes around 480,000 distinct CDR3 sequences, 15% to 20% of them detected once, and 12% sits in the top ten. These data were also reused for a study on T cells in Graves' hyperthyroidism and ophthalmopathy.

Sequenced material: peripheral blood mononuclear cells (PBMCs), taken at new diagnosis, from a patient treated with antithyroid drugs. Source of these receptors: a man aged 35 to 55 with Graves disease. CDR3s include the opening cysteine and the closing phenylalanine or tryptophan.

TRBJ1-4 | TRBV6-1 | CASRLPGSGKKLFF
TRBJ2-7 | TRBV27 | CASRSGSHEQYF
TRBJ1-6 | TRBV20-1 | CSARAAGSLETPLHF
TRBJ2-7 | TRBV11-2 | CASSSMRRSYEQYF
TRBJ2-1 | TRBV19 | CASSIRDGNEQFF
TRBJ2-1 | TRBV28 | CASSLWGGSNEQFF
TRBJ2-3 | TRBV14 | CASSLNKESTQYF
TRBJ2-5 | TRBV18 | CASSPWQGETQYF
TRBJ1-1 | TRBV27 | CASSLSGSLPNTEAFF
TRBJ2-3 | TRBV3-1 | CASSRGLAVDTQYF
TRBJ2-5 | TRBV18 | CASSPGKTQYF
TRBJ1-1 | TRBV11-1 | CASSLDAGANTEAFF
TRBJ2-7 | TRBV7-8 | CASSETASGYEQYF
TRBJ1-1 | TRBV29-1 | CSVVGSLNTEAFF
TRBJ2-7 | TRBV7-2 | CASSQPLASEQYF
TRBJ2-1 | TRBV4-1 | CASSQGGPSYNEQFF
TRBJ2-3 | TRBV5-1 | CASSLGRGTDTQYF
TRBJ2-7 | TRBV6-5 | CASSYSRQGHYEQYF
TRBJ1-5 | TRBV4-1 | CASSSLAGLGNQPQHF
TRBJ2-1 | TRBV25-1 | CASSEVGGLAGYNEQFF
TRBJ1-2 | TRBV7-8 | CASSLAERVYDGYTF
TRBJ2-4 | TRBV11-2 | CASSLMSGDATAKNIQYF
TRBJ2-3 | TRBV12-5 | CASGQWTGSFTDTQYF
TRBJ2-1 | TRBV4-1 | CASSQGFRQGRYNEQFF
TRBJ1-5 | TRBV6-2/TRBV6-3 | CASSFRGGYQPQHF
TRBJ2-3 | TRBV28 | CASTSPGETDTQYF
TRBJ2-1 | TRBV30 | CASHRAGSYNEQFF